This T cell receptor (beta chain) appears in the sequencing data of a study of brain T cells in children with intractable seizures. The study, taken as a whole, reports: Pre-surgery blood may have been undersampled, hiding some clones. HCMV serostatus was not known, and viral specificity came from CDR3 similarity only. Each case's top public CDR3 resembled known HCMV, EBV or influenza A CDR3s.

Notes on this clone: Its antigen is not identified.

The sequenced cases were selected for having the highest brain T cell transcript signatures. Pre-surgery treatment included at least one anti-epileptic drug. TCRdb's copy holds only in-frame clones and misses some; the assay was immunoSEQ multiplex PCR. The top ten hold approximately 53% of the sample, which has some 3,500 clones, around 70% seen once. CDR1 is KGHSH and CDR2 is LQKENI in the germline V gene. V shed 0 bases and J 0 bases; nucleotides not matched to a gene: 9. The CDR3 spans 18 residues. The TCR originated in a girl aged 2 to 10 with Rasmussen encephalitis and intractable seizures. Specimen: resected brain tissue, collected at surgery. The chain couples TRBV18 to TRBJ1-2; 8 bases are shared with TRBD1. Here the CDR3 DNA reads TGTGCCAGCTCACCACCGTGGACAGGGTATCCAACTAACTATGGCTACACCTTC. As protein: CASSPPWTGYPTNYGYTF.